This passage covers 3 T cell receptor beta chains from one sample sequenced in a study of CD8 T cells in Susac syndrome. An amount of RNA that ranged from roughly 0.5 to 1 ug was reverse transcribed with random hexamers. TCRdb passed the immunoSEQ multiplex PCR reads through MiXCR, listing each CDR3 protein once. The sample contains some 90,000 distinct CDR3 sequences, approximately 92% of which appear only once. The sequencing sample was made of CD8+ T cells from PBMCs. The receptors shown here come from a human donor in good health.

The genes are TRBV7-2 and TRBJ2-3; D uncertain. The germline gives CDR1 SGHTA, CDR2 FQGNSA. The CDR3 contains 13 residues. V gave up 1 base and J gave up 2 bases, with 4 bases separating them. The CDR3 reads CASSLDFTDTQYF. CDR3 nucleotide sequence: TGTGCCAGCAGCTTAGACTTCACAGATACGCAGTATTTT.

This chain uses TRBV20-1 with TRBJ1-6; 8 bases are shared with TRBD1. Germline CDR1 reads DFQATT; CDR2 reads SNEGSKA (reference sequence). V was clipped by 2 bases and J by 7 bases; unmatched bases: 16. The length of the CDR3 is 18 residues. This CDR3 is CSARKTQGAGLGNSPLHF. In nucleotides, the CDR3 is TGCAGTGCTAGAAAGACGCAGGGGGCAGGCCTTGGGAATTCACCCCTCCACTTT.

The gene calls are TRBV5-1 and TRBJ2-7, with TRBD1 matching 9 bases. CDR1 is SGHRS and CDR2 is YFSETQ in the germline V gene. V shed 4 bases, J shed 3 bases, and the junction held 8 bases outside the gene matches. This CDR3 region has 15 residues. The CDR3 sequence: CASSPRGQGHYEQYF. Written as DNA, the CDR3 is TGCGCCAGCAGCCCGAGGGGACAGGGCCACTACGAGCAGTACTTC.